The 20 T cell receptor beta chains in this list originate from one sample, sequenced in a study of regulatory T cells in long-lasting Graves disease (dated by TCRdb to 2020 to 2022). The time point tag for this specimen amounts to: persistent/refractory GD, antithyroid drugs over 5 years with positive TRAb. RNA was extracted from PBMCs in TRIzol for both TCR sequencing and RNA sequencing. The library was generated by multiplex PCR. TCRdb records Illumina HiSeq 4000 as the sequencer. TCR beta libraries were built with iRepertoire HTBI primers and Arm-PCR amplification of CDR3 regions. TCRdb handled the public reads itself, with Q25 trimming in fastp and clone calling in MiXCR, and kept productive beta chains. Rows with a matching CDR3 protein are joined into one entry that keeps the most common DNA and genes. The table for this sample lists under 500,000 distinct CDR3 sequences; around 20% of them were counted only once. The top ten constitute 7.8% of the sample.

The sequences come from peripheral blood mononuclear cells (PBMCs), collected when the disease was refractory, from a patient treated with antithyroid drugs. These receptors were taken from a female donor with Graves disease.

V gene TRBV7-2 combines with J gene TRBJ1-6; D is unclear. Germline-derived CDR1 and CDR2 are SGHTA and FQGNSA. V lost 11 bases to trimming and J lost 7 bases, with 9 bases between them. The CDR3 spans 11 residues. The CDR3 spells CASKENSPLHF. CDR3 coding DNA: TGTGCCTCCAAGGAGAATTCACCCCTCCACTTT.

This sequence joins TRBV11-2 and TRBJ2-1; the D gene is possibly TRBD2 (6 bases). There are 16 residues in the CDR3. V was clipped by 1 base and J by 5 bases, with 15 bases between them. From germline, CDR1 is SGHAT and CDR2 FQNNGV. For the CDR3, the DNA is TGTGCCAGCAGCTTAGTCGTGCGGGGTGGGAACAATGAGCAGTTCTTC. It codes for CASSLVVRGGNNEQFF.

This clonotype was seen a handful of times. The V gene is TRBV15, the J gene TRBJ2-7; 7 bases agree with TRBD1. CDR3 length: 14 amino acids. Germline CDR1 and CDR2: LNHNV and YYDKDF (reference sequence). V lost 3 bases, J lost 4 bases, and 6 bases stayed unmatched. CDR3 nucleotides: TGTGCCACCAGCAGGGCCGGGACAGCTTACGAGCAGTACTTC. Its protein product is CATSRAGTAYEQYF.

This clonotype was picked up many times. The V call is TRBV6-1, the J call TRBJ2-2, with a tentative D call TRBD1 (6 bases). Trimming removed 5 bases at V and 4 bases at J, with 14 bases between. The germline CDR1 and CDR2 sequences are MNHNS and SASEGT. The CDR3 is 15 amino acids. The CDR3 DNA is TGTGCCAGCAGTCCCGGGACACAAAGCACCGGGGAGCTGTTTTTT. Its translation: CASSPGTQSTGELFF.

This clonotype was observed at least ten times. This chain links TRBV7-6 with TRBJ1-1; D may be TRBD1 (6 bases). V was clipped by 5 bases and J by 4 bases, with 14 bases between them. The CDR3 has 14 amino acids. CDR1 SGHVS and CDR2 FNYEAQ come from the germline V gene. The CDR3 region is CASSMQGGGTEAFF. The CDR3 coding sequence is TGTGCCAGCAGCATGCAGGGAGGGGGCACTGAAGCTTTCTTT.

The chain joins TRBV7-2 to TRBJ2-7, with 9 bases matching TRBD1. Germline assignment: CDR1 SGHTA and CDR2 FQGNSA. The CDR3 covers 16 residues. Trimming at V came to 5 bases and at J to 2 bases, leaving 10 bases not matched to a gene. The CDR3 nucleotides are TGTGCCAGCAGCCCGCTCGGGACAGGGTTTGCCTACGAGCAGTACTTC. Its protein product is CASSPLGTGFAYEQYF.

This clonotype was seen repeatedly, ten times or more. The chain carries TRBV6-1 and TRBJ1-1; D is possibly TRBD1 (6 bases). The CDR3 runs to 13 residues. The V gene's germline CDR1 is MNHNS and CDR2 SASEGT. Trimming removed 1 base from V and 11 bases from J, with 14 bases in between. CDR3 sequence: CASSEEGGLWAFF. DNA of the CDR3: TGTGCCAGCAGTGAAGAGGGGGGGCTGTGGGCTTTCTTT.

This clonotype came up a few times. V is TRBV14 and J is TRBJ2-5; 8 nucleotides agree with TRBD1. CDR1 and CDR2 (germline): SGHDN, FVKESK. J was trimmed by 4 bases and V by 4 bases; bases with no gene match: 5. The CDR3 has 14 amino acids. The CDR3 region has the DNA TGTGCCAGCAGCCTCAGGGGGCATAGAGAGACCCAGTACTTC. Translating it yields CASSLRGHRETQYF.

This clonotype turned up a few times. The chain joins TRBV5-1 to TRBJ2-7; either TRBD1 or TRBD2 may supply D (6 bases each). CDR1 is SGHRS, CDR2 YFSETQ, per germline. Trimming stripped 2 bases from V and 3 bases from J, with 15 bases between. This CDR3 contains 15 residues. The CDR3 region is CASSLMPGEVYEQYF. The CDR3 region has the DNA TGCGCCAGCAGCTTAATGCCAGGGGAGGTCTACGAGCAGTACTTC.

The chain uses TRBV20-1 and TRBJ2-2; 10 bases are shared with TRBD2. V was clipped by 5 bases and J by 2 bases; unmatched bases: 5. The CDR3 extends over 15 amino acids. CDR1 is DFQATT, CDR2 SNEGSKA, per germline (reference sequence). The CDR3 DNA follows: TGCAGTGCTCATTCTAGCGGGAGAAACACCGGGGAGCTGTTTTTT. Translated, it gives CSAHSSGRNTGELFF.

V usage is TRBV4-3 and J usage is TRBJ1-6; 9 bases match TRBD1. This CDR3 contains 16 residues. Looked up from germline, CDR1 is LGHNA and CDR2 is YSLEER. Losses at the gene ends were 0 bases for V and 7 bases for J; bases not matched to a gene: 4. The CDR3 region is CASSQDKGTGNSPLHF. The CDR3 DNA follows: TGCGCCAGCAGCCAAGACAAGGGGACAGGGAATTCACCCCTCCACTTT.

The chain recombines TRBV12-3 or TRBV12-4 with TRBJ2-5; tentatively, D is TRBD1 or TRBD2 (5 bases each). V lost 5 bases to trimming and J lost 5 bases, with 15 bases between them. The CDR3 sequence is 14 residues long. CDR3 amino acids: CASSPREYGETQYF. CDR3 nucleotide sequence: TGTGCCAGCAGTCCCAGGGAGTACGGGGAGACCCAGTACTTC.

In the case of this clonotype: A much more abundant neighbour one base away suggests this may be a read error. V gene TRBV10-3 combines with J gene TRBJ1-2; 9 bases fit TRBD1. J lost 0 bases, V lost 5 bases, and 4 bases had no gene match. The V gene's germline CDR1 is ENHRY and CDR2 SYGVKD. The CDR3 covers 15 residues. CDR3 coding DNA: TGTGCCATCAGTCCGGGACAGGGTACTAACTATGGCTACACCTTC. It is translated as CAISPGQGTNYGYTF.

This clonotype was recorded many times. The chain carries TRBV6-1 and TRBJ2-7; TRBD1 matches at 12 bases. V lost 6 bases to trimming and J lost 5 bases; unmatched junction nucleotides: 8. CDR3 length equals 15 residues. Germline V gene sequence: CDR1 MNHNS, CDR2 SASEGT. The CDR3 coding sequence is TGTGCCAGCAGCAATGGGGACAGGGGGCAGGACGAGCAGTACTTC. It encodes CASSNGDRGQDEQYF.

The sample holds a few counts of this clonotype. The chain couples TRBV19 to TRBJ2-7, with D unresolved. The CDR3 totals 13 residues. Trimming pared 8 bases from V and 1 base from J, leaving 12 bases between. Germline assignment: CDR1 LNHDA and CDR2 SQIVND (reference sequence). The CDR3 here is CASARAQSYEQYF. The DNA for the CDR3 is TGTGCCAGTGCTCGGGCACAGTCCTACGAGCAGTACTTC.

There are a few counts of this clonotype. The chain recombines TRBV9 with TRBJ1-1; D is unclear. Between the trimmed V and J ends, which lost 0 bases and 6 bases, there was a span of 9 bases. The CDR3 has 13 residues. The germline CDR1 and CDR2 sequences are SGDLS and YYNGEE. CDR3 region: CASSVADTPEAFF. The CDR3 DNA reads TGTGCCAGCAGCGTAGCAGACACCCCTGAAGCTTTCTTT.

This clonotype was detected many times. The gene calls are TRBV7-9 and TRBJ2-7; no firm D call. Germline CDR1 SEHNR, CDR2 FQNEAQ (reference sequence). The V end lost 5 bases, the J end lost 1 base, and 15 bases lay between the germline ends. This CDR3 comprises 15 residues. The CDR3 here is CASSPRTAKSYEQYF. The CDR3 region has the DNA TGTGCCAGCAGCCCTCGGACCGCTAAGTCCTACGAGCAGTACTTC. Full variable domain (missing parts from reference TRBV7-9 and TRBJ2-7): DTGVSQNPRHKITKRGQNVTFRCDPISEHNRLYWYRQTLGQGPEFLTYFQNEAQLEKSRLLSDRFSAERPKGSFSTLEIQRTEQGDSAMYLCASSPRTAKSYEQYFGPGTRLTVT.

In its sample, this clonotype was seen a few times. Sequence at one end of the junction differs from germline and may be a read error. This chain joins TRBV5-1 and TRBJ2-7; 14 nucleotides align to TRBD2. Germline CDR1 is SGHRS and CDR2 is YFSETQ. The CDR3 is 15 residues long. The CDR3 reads CASSHGTSGSYEQYF. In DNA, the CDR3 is TGTGCCAGCAGCCACGGGACTAGCGGGAGTTACGAGCAGTACTTC.

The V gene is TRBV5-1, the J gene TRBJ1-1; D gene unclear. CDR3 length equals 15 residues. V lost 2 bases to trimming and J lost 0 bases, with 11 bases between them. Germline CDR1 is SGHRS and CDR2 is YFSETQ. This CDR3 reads CASSLGFGMNTEAFF. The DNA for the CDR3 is TGCGCCAGCAGCTTAGGCTTTGGGATGAACACTGAAGCTTTCTTT.

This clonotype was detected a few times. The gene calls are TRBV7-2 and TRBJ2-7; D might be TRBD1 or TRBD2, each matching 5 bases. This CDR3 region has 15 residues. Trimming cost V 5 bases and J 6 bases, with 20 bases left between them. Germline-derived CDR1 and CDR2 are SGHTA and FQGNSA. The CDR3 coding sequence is TGTGCCAGCAGCCCGTACGAGGGGTGGTATGGCGAGCAGTACTTC. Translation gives CASSPYEGWYGEQYF.